This T cell receptor beta chain stems from a study of PD-L1 blockade in urothelial cancer. Time point given: peripheral blood 6 weeks after treatment start. This table comes from immunoSEQ multiplex PCR, and its TCRdb copy is limited to in-frame clones, with some not included. Here the sample spans about 120,000 clones, about 89% being singletons. V gave up 7 bases and J gave up 3 bases, with 16 bases separating them. This CDR3 comprises 14 residues. Germline loops: CDR1 MDHEN, CDR2 SYDVKM. The clonotype was recovered from a man in his sixties with urothelial cancer. This chain links TRBV28 with TRBJ2-7; possible D gene TRBD1, 5 bases. The material sequenced was PBMCs, taken around atezolizumab (anti-PD-L1) treatment. The CDR3 DNA is TGTGCCAGCACCGATATAAGGCAGGGCTACGAGCAGTACTTC. Translated, it gives CASTDIRQGYEQYF.